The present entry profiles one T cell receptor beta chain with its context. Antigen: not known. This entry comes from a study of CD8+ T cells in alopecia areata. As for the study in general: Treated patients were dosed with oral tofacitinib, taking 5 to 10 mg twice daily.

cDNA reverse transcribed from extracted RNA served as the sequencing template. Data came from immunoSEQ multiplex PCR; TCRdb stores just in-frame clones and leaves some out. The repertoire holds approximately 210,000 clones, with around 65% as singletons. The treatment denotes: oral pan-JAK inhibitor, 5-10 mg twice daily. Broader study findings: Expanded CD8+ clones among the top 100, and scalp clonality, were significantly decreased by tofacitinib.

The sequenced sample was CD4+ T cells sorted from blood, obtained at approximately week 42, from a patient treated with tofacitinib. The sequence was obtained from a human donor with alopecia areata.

CDR3 amino acids: CASSLEGRATGELFF. In nucleotides, the CDR3 is TGTGCCAGCAGCTTAGAAGGGAGGGCCACCGGGGAGCTGTTTTTT. The chain employs TRBV7-6 and TRBJ2-2, with 7 bases that match TRBD2. The CDR3 totals 15 residues. The V gene end was trimmed by 1 base and the J gene end by 4 bases; junction bases not matched to a gene: 3. Germline V gene sequence: CDR1 SGHVS, CDR2 FNYEAQ.